The next 27 T cell receptor beta chains were all read from a single sample in a study of cytomegalovirus exposure and HLA in healthy donors (TCRdb year 2017). Libraries were made using the immunoSEQ multiplex PCR assay. For the multiplex PCR, a mixture combining 60 forward primers for TCR Vbeta segments and 13 reverse primers for TCR Jbeta segments was used. TCRdb obtained this table from immuneACCESS and retained in-frame rearrangements with V and J assigned. These tables miss some clones; where compared with another copy, unresolved V genes account for less than half of the shortfall, and the remainder is unexplained. Across this sample there are 45,000 to 70,000 clones, with 70% to 85% seen only once. Approximately 2.8% of the sample rests with the top ten. Sequenced input: PBMCs. The receptors stem from a man between 45 and 60 years old in good health and CMV-seronegative.

The rearrangement links TRBV7-8 to TRBJ2-7, with 7 bases matching TRBD1. The CDR3 consists of 16 residues. Germline CDR1 reads SGHVS; CDR2 reads FQNEAQ. Unmatched junction bases numbered 12, after V lost 5 bases and J lost 2 bases. The CDR3 is CASSKQGQQPPYEQYF. The CDR3 DNA follows: TGTGCCAGCAGCAAACAGGGACAGCAACCCCCCTACGAGCAGTACTTC.

The genes are TRBV6-1 and TRBJ1-3, with D unclear. CDR1 is MNHNS, CDR2 SASEGT, per germline. The ends were cut back, 7 bases at V and 0 bases at J, with 7 bases in the middle. The CDR3 runs 13 residues. The DNA of the CDR3 is TGTGCCAGCATTCCCATCTCTGGAAACACCATATATTTT. Translated, it gives CASIPISGNTIYF.

V usage is TRBV5-8 and J usage is TRBJ1-5; 7 bases align to TRBD1. The CDR3 spans 15 residues. V lost 0 bases, J lost 3 bases, and 3 bases stayed unmatched. CDR1 and CDR2 from the germline V gene are SGHTS and YDEGEE. This CDR3 reads CASSLGGTVNQPQHF. The CDR3 DNA follows: TGTGCCAGCAGCTTGGGGGGGACAGTCAATCAGCCCCAGCATTTT.

V and J are TRBV19 and TRBJ1-5; 10 bases match TRBD1. The CDR3 runs to 18 residues. CDR1 is LNHDA, CDR2 SQIVND, per germline (reference sequence). Unmatched junction bases numbered 16, after V lost 10 bases and J lost 1 base. CDR3 sequence: CATTFFGTGAVSNQPQHF. CDR3 nucleotides: TGTGCCACCACCTTCTTCGGGACAGGGGCCGTCAGCAATCAGCCCCAGCATTTT.

This clone was observed a few times. The chain is built from TRBV7-6 and TRBJ2-3, with 9 bases matching TRBD2. Germline CDR1 is SGHVS and CDR2 is FNYEAQ. Losses at the gene ends were 1 base for V and 7 bases for J; bases not matched to a gene: 6. The CDR3 extends over 15 amino acids. The CDR3 DNA reads TGTGCCAGCAGCTTAGTTAGCGGGAGTGCAAATACGCAGTATTTT. Its translation is CASSLVSGSANTQYF. Full variable domain (missing parts from reference TRBV7-6 and TRBJ2-3): GAGVSQSPRYKVTKRGQDVALRCDPISGHVSLYWYRQALGQGPEFLTYFNYEAQQDKSGLPNDRFSAERPEGSISTLTIQRTEQRDSAMYRCASSLVSGSANTQYFGPGTRLTVL.

The rearrangement uses TRBV5-6 and TRBJ2-5; 7 bases fit TRBD1. After removal of 3 bases from V and 11 bases from J, the junction contained 10 bases not matched to a gene. This CDR3 has 13 residues. The germline V gene has CDR1 SGHDT and CDR2 YYEEEE. The CDR3 protein is CASSSTGEGEQYF. In DNA, the CDR3 is TGTGCCAGCAGCTCTACAGGGGAAGGAGAGCAGTACTTC.

The V gene is TRBV7-8, the J gene TRBJ2-4, with 10 positions matching TRBD2. Trimming cost V 3 bases and J 0 bases; bases outside gene matches: 8. The CDR3 spans 18 residues. Per germline, CDR1 SGHVS and CDR2 FQNEAQ. The CDR3 sequence: CASSLGRLAGLAKNIQYF. CDR3 in DNA: TGTGCCAGCAGCTTGGGTCGACTAGCGGGCCTAGCCAAAAACATTCAGTACTTC.

The chain combines TRBV2 with TRBJ1-6, with 9 bases fitting TRBD1. Germline CDR1 is SNHLY and CDR2 is FYNNEI. The CDR3 has 16 amino acids. The trim removed 6 bases at V and 9 bases at J, leaving 12 bases unmatched. Written as DNA, the CDR3 is TGTGCCAGCAGCCAACTCAAACAGGGGGCTGGTTCACCCCTCCACTTT. Translation gives CASSQLKQGAGSPLHF.

The chain employs TRBV6-5 and TRBJ1-5, with TRBD1 identical over 7 bases. V was clipped by 6 bases and J by 6 bases; unmatched bases: 11. Germline V gene data show CDR1 as MNHEY and CDR2 as SVGAGI. CDR3 size: 15 residues. CDR3 DNA sequence: TGTGCCAGCAGAACGACGACAGGGTCTATTCAGCCCCAGCATTTT. This codes for CASRTTTGSIQPQHF.

The V call is TRBV28, the J call TRBJ1-5; TRBD1 agrees at 7 bases. After removal of 7 bases from V and 9 bases from J, the junction contained 12 bases not matched to a gene. The CDR3 totals 14 residues. Germline CDR1 MDHEN, CDR2 SYDVKM. In DNA, the CDR3 is TGTGCCAGCAAGGAAAGACAGGGCGTTGCGCCCCAGCATTTT. Its protein is CASKERQGVAPQHF. The whole variable domain, remainder taken from reference TRBV28 and TRBJ1-5, is DVKVTQSSRYLVKRTGEKVFLECVQDMDHENMFWYRQDPGLGLRLIYFSYDVKMKEKGDIPEGYSVSREKKERFSLILESASTNQTSMYLCASKERQGVAPQHFGDGTRLSIL.

The rearrangement links TRBV11-2 to TRBJ2-3; tentatively, D is TRBD1 (6 bases). With 3 bases removed from V and 3 bases from J, the gap between germline ends came to 13 bases. Germline loops: CDR1 SGHAT, CDR2 FQNNGV. The length of the CDR3 is 15 residues. This CDR3 reads CASSLAGVWTDTQYF. The CDR3 DNA sequence: TGTGCCAGCAGCTTGGCAGGGGTGTGGACAGATACGCAGTATTTT. The full variable domain, its missing parts supplied by reference TRBV11-2 and TRBJ2-3, is EAGVAQSPRYKIIEKRQSVAFWCNPISGHATLYWYQQILGQGPKLLIQFQNNGVVDDSQLPKDRFSAERLKGVDSTLKIQPAKLEDSAVYLCASSLAGVWTDTQYFGPGTRLTVL.

V and J are TRBV5-4 and TRBJ2-5; D possibly corresponds to TRBD1 (6 bases). V was trimmed by 0 bases and J by 5 bases, leaving 11 bases between them. The CDR3 is 14 amino acids. The germline V gene encodes CDR1 SGHNT and CDR2 YYREEE (reference sequence). The chain's CDR3 is CASSLAGTGETQYF. Here the CDR3 DNA reads TGTGCCAGCAGCTTGGCCGGCACAGGGGAGACCCAGTACTTC.

The genes are TRBV9 and TRBJ1-6; D gene uncertain. In germline, CDR1 is SGDLS, CDR2 YYNGEE. Trimming cost V 2 bases and J 5 bases, with 11 bases left between them. CDR3 length: 15 residues. CDR3 coding DNA: TGTGCCAGCAGCGTCGGCGGAGATCATAATTCACCCCTCCACTTT. It yields the protein CASSVGGDHNSPLHF.

This clone was seen only once. The V call is TRBV18, the J call TRBJ1-2; 7 bases are shared with TRBD1. CDR1 and CDR2 from the germline V gene are KGHSH and LQKENI. The CDR3 has 15 residues. Trimming cost V 3 bases and J 2 bases; bases outside gene matches: 6. CDR3 nucleotides: TGTGCCAGCTCACCTCCGGACAGGCCAAACTATGGCTACACCTTC. Its protein product is CASSPPDRPNYGYTF.

The rearrangement joins TRBV5-5 to TRBJ2-2; no firm D call. CDR1 and CDR2 (germline): SGHKS, YYEKEE (reference sequence). V gave up 3 bases and J gave up 6 bases, with 6 bases separating them. This CDR3 has 12 amino acids. CDR3: CASSSVPGELFF. The CDR3 region has the DNA TGTGCCAGCAGCTCAGTTCCCGGGGAGCTGTTTTTT.

The V call is TRBV9, the J call TRBJ2-7; tentatively, D is TRBD1 (6 bases). The germline V and J ends were trimmed by 4 bases and 5 bases, with 13 bases remaining between them. This CDR3 has 13 residues. Germline V gene lookup returns CDR1 SGDLS and CDR2 YYNGEE. Written as DNA, the CDR3 is TGTGCCAGCAGCAGGGACATCCCGGACGAGCAGTACTTC. As protein: CASSRDIPDEQYF.

This chain connects TRBV10-1 to TRBJ2-7; TRBD1 might be the D (6 bases). This CDR3 has 14 amino acids. CDR1 WNHNN and CDR2 SYGVQD come from the germline V gene (reference sequence). V lost 5 bases and J lost 2, with 13 bases in between. The CDR3 sequence: CASSPDRGPYEQYF. The CDR3 DNA reads TGCGCCAGCAGTCCGGACAGAGGTCCCTACGAGCAGTACTTC.

This chain uses TRBV5-4 with TRBJ1-2, with 10 nucleotides matching TRBD1. CDR1 and CDR2 from the germline V gene are SGHNT and YYREEE (reference sequence). J gave up 3 bases and V 4 bases, and 9 bases lay outside the gene matches. The CDR3 runs 16 residues. DNA of the CDR3: TGTGCCAGCAGCCCGGGACAGGGGAAGTTCGACTATGGCTACACCTTC. The encoded protein is CASSPGQGKFDYGYTF.

CDR3: CASSLLTGELFF. CDR3 DNA sequence: TGTGCCAGCAGTTTACTCACCGGGGAGCTGTTTTTT. V and J are TRBV28 and TRBJ2-2, with D unclear. The V and J ends lost 2 bases and 4 bases respectively, with 2 bases between them. This CDR3 is 12 amino acids long. CDR1 MDHEN and CDR2 SYDVKM come from the germline V gene.

V and J are TRBV18 and TRBJ2-1; TRBD1 might be the D (6 bases). The length of the CDR3 is 16 residues. Germline V gives CDR1 KGHSH, CDR2 LQKENI. The V end was cut by 2 bases, the J end by 0 bases, with 11 bases between. CDR3 bases: TGTGCCAGCTCACCAGGGGGCACGAGCTCCTACAATGAGCAGTTCTTC. Translated: CASSPGGTSSYNEQFF.

The chain is built from TRBV27 and TRBJ1-6; no clear D gene. This CDR3 is built from 12 residues. Between the trimmed V and J ends, which lost 5 bases and 12 bases, there was a span of 11 bases. CDR1 is MNHEY and CDR2 is SMNVEV in the germline V gene (reference sequence). CDR3 protein: CASSTLGLPLHF. CDR3 bases: TGTGCCAGCAGTACCCTAGGATTACCCCTCCACTTT.

This clone has a handful of counts. The CDR3 reads CASSSPGFAGELFF. CDR3 bases: TGTGCCAGCAGCTCCCCAGGGTTTGCCGGGGAGCTGTTTTTT. The chain has TRBV7-8 and TRBJ2-2; a weak D match, TRBD1 (5 bases). The CDR3 totals 14 residues. Germline V gene data show CDR1 as SGHVS and CDR2 as FQNEAQ. With 4 bases removed from V and 6 bases from J, the gap between germline ends came to 12 bases.

For this clone: Additional DNA sequences in this sample encode the identical CDR3. The chain joins TRBV13 to TRBJ2-7, with 9 positions matching TRBD1. The CDR3 is 13 residues long. Germline V gene lookup returns CDR1 PRHDT and CDR2 FYEKMQ (reference sequence). With V trimmed by 4 bases and J by 3 bases, 1 base remained unmatched. CDR3 DNA: TGTGCCAGCAGCTCGACAGGGGGCTACGAGCAGTACTTC. Protein sequence: CASSSTGGYEQYF.

The chain couples TRBV5-4 to TRBJ2-3, with 11 bases aligning to TRBD1. CDR1 is SGHNT, CDR2 YYREEE, per germline (reference sequence). Trimming took 3 bases from V and 4 from J; bases not matched to a gene: 7. The CDR3 has 16 amino acids. The CDR3 region is CASSSRTGGLADTQYF. For the CDR3, the DNA is TGTGCCAGCAGCTCACGGACAGGGGGCTTGGCAGATACGCAGTATTTT.

V usage is TRBV19 and J usage is TRBJ2-7; tentative D call: TRBD1 (6 bases). This CDR3 is 13 amino acids long. The ends were cut back, 5 bases at V and 2 bases at J, with 10 bases in the middle. Germline assignment: CDR1 LNHDA and CDR2 SQIVND (reference sequence). CDR3 sequence (DNA): TGTGCCAGTAGTTCACAGGGAACCTACGAGCAGTACTTC. As protein: CASSSQGTYEQYF.

The chain carries TRBV5-6 and TRBJ1-6, with D possibly matching TRBD1 (5 bases). Trimming removed 2 bases from V and 10 bases from J, with 13 bases in between. Germline CDR1 reads SGHDT; CDR2 reads YYEEEE. The CDR3 length is 14 residues. The CDR3 region has the DNA TGTGCCAGCAGCTTCTGGGGGGTTCGGTCACCCCTCCACTTT. This gives the protein CASSFWGVRSPLHF.

The gene calls are TRBV6-5 and TRBJ1-5; 8 bases fit TRBD1. Germline lookup yields CDR1 MNHEY and CDR2 SVGAGI. J lost 2 bases, V lost 4 bases, and 7 bases had no gene match. The CDR3 spans 16 residues. The CDR3 DNA is TGTGCCAGCAGTTTTACCGGACAGGGTGGCAATCAGCCCCAGCATTTT. Protein sequence: CASSFTGQGGNQPQHF.